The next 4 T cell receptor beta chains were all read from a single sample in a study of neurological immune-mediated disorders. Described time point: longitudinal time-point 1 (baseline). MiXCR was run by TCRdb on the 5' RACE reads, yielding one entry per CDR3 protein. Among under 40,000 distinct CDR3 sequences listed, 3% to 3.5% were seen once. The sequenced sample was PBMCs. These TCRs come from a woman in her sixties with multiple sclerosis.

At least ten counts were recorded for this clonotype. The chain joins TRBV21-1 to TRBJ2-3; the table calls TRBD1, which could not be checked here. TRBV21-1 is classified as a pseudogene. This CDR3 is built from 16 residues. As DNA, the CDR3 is TGTGCCAGCAGCAAAATCCCGAAAGTGGGAACAGATACGCAGTATTTT. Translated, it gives CASSKIPKVGTDTQYF.

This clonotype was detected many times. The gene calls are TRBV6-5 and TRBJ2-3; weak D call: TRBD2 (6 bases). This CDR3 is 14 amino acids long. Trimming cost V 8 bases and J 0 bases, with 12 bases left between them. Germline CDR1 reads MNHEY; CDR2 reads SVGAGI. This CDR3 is CASGVGGSTDTQYF. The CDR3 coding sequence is TGTGCCAGCGGGGTCGGGGGTAGCACAGATACGCAGTATTTT.

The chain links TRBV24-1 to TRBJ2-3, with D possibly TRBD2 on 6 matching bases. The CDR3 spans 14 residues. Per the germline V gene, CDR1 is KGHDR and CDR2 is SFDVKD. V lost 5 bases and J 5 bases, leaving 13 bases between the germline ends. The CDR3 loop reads CATSVPWGLDTQYF. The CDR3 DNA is TGTGCCACCAGTGTCCCTTGGGGACTAGATACGCAGTATTTT.

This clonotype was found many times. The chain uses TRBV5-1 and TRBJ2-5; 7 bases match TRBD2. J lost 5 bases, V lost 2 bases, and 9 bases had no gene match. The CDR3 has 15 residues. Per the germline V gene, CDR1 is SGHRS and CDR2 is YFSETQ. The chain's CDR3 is CASSFGTPGGETQYF. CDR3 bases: TGCGCCAGCAGCTTCGGGACGCCGGGAGGTGAGACCCAGTACTTC.